This T cell receptor beta chain was recorded in a study of cytomegalovirus exposure and HLA in healthy donors (TCRdb year 2017). In terms of the full investigation: An earlier analysis of roughly 570 of the donors reported approximately 260 Gb of sequence data and 117 million unique TCR beta sequences obtained from some 200 million T cells. About 280 gigabases of sequencing data and 70 million to 95 million unique TCR sequences made up an early release that covered 500 to 650 HLA-typed donors. Of the 300 to 450 genotyped donors, about 80% fell in the genetic ancestry cluster associated with self-reported Caucasian donors. The aim of the study was to test whether cataloging public T cell receptors could identify signatures of past pathogen exposure. The study profiled the T cell repertoires of 500 to 800 subjects by immunosequencing and related them to cytomegalovirus serostatus. Besides the first cohort of roughly 640 subjects, a separate validation cohort made up of about 120 different subjects was used. To predict cytomegalovirus infection status, the study brought together high-throughput TCR immunosequencing, statistical association of individual TCRs with disease status, and machine learning. To study patterns of TCR occurrence, a later analysis re-analyzed previously published TCR beta repertoires from 550 to 800 donors and added high-resolution HLA genotyping. Rather than using new phenotypic data, the later analysis identified candidate immune exposures from TCR beta sequences and from how often those sequences occurred across donors. An earlier analysis of a few hundred of the donors applied high-throughput TCR beta sequencing to assess whether each TCR beta V gene segment acted as functional or pseudogenic. Donor age, sex, ethnicity and CMV serostatus were collected together with the repertoire data. In a later genetic analysis, genome-wide SNP genotypes for about three fifths of the 666 donors were used, and that subset was treated as a discovery cohort. Every discovery cohort repertoire had been produced on one sequencing platform. Both class I and class II loci were covered by HLA typing, at four-digit resolution. Typing coverage differed by locus: A, B, C, DRB1 and DQB1 were typed in roughly 620-630 donors, DQA1 in 500 to 550, DPA1 in 600 to 610, and DPB1 in just under 480. Roughly 5 DR-DQ haplotypes were handled as single units for association and clustering, since linkage in the cohort was strong. On average, around 200,000 unique TCR beta nucleotide sequences were sequenced per donor among 350 to 400 genotyped donors of the cohort, with 15% to 20% of those sequences being non-productive. What the work shows at the level of the full study, not this receptor alone: Correlated functional status among segregating V segments might reflect linkage disequilibrium, but an unknown experimental factor could not be ruled out. In an earlier analysis of around 600 of the donors, most TCR beta V segments appeared in productive rearrangements about 87% or about 30% of the time, broadly matching IMGT annotations. In a later analysis, most CMV-associated TCR beta chains were found to appear HLA-restricted, with HLA associations seemingly driven largely by CMV exposure. Compared with the approximately 720-donor mean, donors in an Asian-associated ancestry cluster had fewer N-insertions in productive TCRs, according to a later genetic analysis. The classifier was reported to diagnose cytomegalovirus status with high specificity and sensitivity in both the original cohort and the validation cohort. The sequencing pipeline was judged likely to have produced a cluster of highly shared sequence variants as a technical artifact. HLA typing was unavailable for some donors at each locus, so association tests used only the typed subset. The study listed 164 TCR beta chains as associated with cytomegalovirus. In a later analysis, several top co-occurrence clusters were reported to appear linked to parvovirus B19, influenza, CMV and Epstein-Barr virus. A further reported finding was that TCR beta sequences accurately predicted the HLA-A and HLA-B alleles for most subjects in the first cohort. Because the 87-base-pair reads could not distinguish some IMGT-functional V segments, including TRBV6-2 and TRBV6-3, those segments were excluded. In a later analysis, HLA-associated TCR beta chains showed more clonal expansion and lower generation probabilities than non-associated chains that were equally common. Strong co-occurrence of HLA alleles, especially DR and DQ, made assigning TCR associations to individual alleles difficult. An association between a missense DCLRE1C variant and V-gene and J-gene trimming of TCR beta chains was found in a later genetic analysis and replicated in an independent cohort. In a later analysis, TCR association rates were found to vary across HLA loci, with the most associated TCRs seen for DRB1 alleles and the fewest for HLA-C alleles. The presence/absence analyses assumed that sequencing depth was roughly uniform across donors, and that assumption may not be true. Most TCR sequences were seen in very few donors, while some public TCRs were found in many individuals. At a false discovery rate of 0.05, a later analysis linked fewer than 20,000 TCR beta sequences to specific HLA alleles. CMV serostatus was the only immune exposure information available for the cohort. A few of the identified cytomegalovirus-associated TCR beta chains were confirmed in vitro to be specific for cytomegalovirus antigens. It was suggested by the authors that the approach could potentially be generalized to other disease states and immunological phenotypes. This cohort had only TCR beta chains sequenced, and the lack of alpha or paired-chain data limited which features could be detected. Because counts were too low, around 18 rarely observed V segments, including chromosome 9 orphons, were left out of the earlier analysis of 500 to 750 of the donors.

There are a few counts of this clone. Its antigen is not yet known. Per-base quality was not reported, and no clone a single base away is much larger than it. In total, 630 or so healthy bone marrow donors made up the cohort. Cohort members were all nominally healthy when sampled, although unrecorded immune exposures were likely present. The donor tested CMV seropositive, placing the donor among the approximately 290 seropositive members of the cohort. A peripheral blood sample was provided by each donor, and peripheral blood mononuclear cells were used for TCR beta sequencing. Genomic DNA extraction from the blood cell samples was performed with the Qiagen DNeasy Blood Extraction Kit. The cysteine opens and the phenylalanine closes a CDR3 of 15 amino acids. Only the CDR3 region is kept as DNA, spanning 45 bases read in frame from base 1. Trimming accounts for 6 bases at V and 2 bases at J, while the number of junction bases matched to no gene is 9. CDR1 and CDR2 were assigned from the germline V gene as MRHNA and SNTAGT.

Library construction relied on the immunoSEQ multiplex PCR assay. The multiplex PCR relied on a mix of 60 forward primers for TCR Vbeta segments and 13 reverse primers for TCR Jbeta segments. A multiplex PCR assay on genomic DNA amplified the CDR3 region of rearranged TCR beta genes. Amplified TCR beta libraries were sequenced as 87-base-pair reads on the Illumina HiSeq System. Per the authors' processing: Across the 670 or so repertoires, a later analysis counted approximately 83 million unique TCR beta chains, some 11 million of which were shared by at least two donors. A nearest-neighbor algorithm error-corrected the raw reads and collapsed the reads into unique sequences, merging closely related sequences to remove PCR and sequencing errors. V, D and J gene segments were assigned by aligning CDR3 sequences to IMGT reference sequences. For a sequence to be retained, a match of at least six nucleotides was required to both a V gene segment and a J gene segment. Rearrangements were classified as productive when the CDR3 lacked stop codons and remained in frame with V and J, and all other rearrangements were classified as non-productive. CDR3 was defined by IMGT convention, running from the second conserved V-encoded cysteine to the conserved J-encoded phenylalanine. Sequences without an unambiguous match to a single V gene segment were excluded from the earlier analysis of a few hundred of the donors. An earlier analysis of a few hundred of the donors called V segments functional above 56.7% productive rearrangements and segregating when the between-donor standard deviation exceeded 5%. A statistical classification framework was built to diagnose cytomegalovirus status from the catalog of TCR beta chain sequences. In a later analysis, TCR nucleotide sequences were compared against IMGT/GENE-DB human TR gene sequences so that V and J genes could be assigned. In a later analysis, CDR3 sequences and most-parsimonious VDJ recombination scenarios were assigned using the TCRdist pipeline. In a later analysis, each TCR beta chain was defined by its CDR3 amino acid sequence together with its V-gene family, and reads lacking a unique V-gene family were excluded. In a later analysis, approximately 640 highly shared, low-generation-probability nucleotide sequences were removed to address suspected cross-contamination and a sequencing artifact. A later analysis calculated a clonal expansion index for each public chain from normalized within-repertoire ranks of inferred template counts. In a later analysis, generation probabilities were computed using a VDJ recombination model fitted to out-of-frame rearrangements, and the results were checked against IGoR. Hypergeometric tests were used in a later analysis to score TCR-TCR, TCR-HLA and TCR-CMV co-occurrence, with a repertoire-size bias correction applied to the TCR pairs. In a later analysis, false discovery rates were estimated by permuting HLA or CMV assignments 20 times. A later analysis grouped co-occurring TCRs with DBSCAN, adding TCRdist sequence similarity when clustering within HLA-allele-positive subsets. Co-occurrence clustering excluded repertoires with fewer than 30,000 or more than 120,000 public chains, plus five with anomalous nucleotide sharing. This is the immuneACCESS table as TCRdb keeps it, with only in-frame sequences that have V and J called. A part of the clones is gone; compared with another copy, unresolved V genes explain less than half, and the rest is unexplained. Clone size and the V and J calls come from that table; the DNA yielded D and trimming. The sample table shows about 170,000 clones, and roughly 72% are seen once. The top ten hold around 6.8% of the sample.

This clonotype originated in a man aged 40-49 years in good health and CMV-seropositive. The rearrangement joined TRBV6-4 to TRBJ1-1; 7 middle bases align to TRBD1. The sequenced sample was PBMCs. The nucleotides are TGTGCCAGCAGGATAGAAGACAGGGAAAACACTGAAGCTTTCTTT. Translated, this is CASRIEDRENTEAFF.